This T cell receptor (beta chain) was captured in a study of CD8+CD57+ T cells in acquired aplastic anemia. The overall study: On average, sorted CD4+ and CD8+ cells gave roughly 3 ug of DNA.

General study results and limits: Patients and controls shared about 30 CD8+ CDR3 sequences, which appeared highly expressed in patients and within their immunodominant clones. CD8+ Simpson's diversity did not differ significantly between patients and controls.

CDR1 and CDR2 (germline): LNHNV, YYDKDF (reference sequence). The CDR3 consists of 15 residues. The TCR beta profiling, which covered VDJ combination and CDR3 sequence, was carried out using genomic DNA as the template. TCRdb re-analysed the reads in MiXCR, keeping a single row per CDR3 protein. Of more than 95,000 distinct CDR3 sequences listed, about two fifths are singletons. All patients picked for sequencing had shown, by flow cytometry, an expansion of CD8+CD57+ cells. As for this clonotype: Its matching antigen is unknown. One end of the junction does not line up with germline, which may come from a read error.

Sequencing was done on a sample of sorted CD4+, CD8+, or CD8+CD57+ T cells (not recorded which) from PBMCs. V usage is TRBV15 and J usage is TRBJ2-1, with a weak D call TRBD2 (5 bases). This TCR was sampled from a human donor with aplastic anemia. CDR3 sequence reads: CATSRDFPSYNERLF. For the CDR3, the DNA is TGTGCCACCAGCAGAGATTTCCCATCTTACAATGAGCGGCTCTTC.